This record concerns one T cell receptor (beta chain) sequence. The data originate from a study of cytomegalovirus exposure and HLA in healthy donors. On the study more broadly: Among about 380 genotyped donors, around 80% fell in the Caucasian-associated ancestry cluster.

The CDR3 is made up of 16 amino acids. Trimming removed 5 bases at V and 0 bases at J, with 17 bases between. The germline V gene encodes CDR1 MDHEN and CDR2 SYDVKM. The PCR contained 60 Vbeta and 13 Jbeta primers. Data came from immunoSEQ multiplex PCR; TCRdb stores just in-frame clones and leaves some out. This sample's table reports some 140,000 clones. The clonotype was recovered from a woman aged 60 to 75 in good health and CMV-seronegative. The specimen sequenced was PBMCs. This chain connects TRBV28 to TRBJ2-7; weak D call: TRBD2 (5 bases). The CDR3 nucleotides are TGTGCCAGCAGTATATTCTGGACGGGGAGCTCCTACGAGCAGTACTTC. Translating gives CASSIFWTGSSYEQYF.